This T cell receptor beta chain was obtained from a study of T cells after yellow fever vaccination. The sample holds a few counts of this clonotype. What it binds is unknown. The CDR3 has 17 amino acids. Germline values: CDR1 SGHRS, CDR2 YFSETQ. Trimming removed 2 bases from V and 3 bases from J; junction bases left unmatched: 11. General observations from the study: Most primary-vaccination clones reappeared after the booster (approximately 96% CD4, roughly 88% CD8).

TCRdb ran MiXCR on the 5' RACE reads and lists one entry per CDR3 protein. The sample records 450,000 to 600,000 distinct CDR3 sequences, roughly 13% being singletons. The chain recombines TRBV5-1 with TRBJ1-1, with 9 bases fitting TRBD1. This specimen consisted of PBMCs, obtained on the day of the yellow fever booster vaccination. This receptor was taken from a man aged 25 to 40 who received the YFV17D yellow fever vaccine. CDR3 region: CASSLLSPGQGYTEAFF. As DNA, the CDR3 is TGCGCCAGCAGCTTACTCAGTCCGGGACAGGGTTACACTGAAGCTTTCTTT.